What follows are 25 T cell receptor beta chains derived from one specimen sequenced in a study of blood T cells in healthy people across ages (dated by TCRdb to the mid-2010s). The library was made by 5' RACE. Sequencing was carried out with an Illumina HiSeq 2500. A second PCR of about 7 to 12 cycles was performed with a sample-barcoded 5' primer and a J-beta primer mix. In-frame beta chains were kept once TCRdb had trimmed the public reads at Q25 with fastp and called clones with MiXCR. Identical CDR3 protein sequences are pooled into one entry, listed with their most common genes and DNA. This sample lists roughly 2 million distinct CDR3 sequences; about 50% were detected once. In total, the top ten clones hold roughly 2% of the sample. The sequenced material came from blood. Receptors were obtained from a woman aged 40 to 49 in good health.

This clonotype was seen a few times. The chain joins TRBV5-1 to TRBJ1-2, with D perhaps matching TRBD1 (6 bases). CDR1 and CDR2 from the germline V gene are SGHRS and YFSETQ. V was shortened by 4 bases and J by 3 bases, with 13 bases between the two germline ends. The CDR3 runs to 14 residues. CDR3 loop: CASSERQADYGYTF. The CDR3 DNA follows: TGCGCCAGCAGCGAGAGACAGGCCGACTATGGCTACACCTTC.

This chain joins TRBV28 and TRBJ2-5, with 9 bases matching TRBD1. Germline CDR1 MDHEN, CDR2 SYDVKM. The CDR3 is made up of 15 amino acids. V gave up 5 bases and J gave up 3 bases; unmatched junction bases: 7. CDR3 coding DNA: TGTGCCAGCAGTCCTCGGACAGGGGTGGAAGAGACCCAGTACTTC. Its protein is CASSPRTGVEETQYF. Variable domain in full (rest from reference TRBV28 and TRBJ2-5): DVKVTQSSRYLVKRTGEKVFLECVQDMDHENMFWYRQDPGLGLRLIYFSYDVKMKEKGDIPEGYSVSREKKERFSLILESASTNQTSMYLCASSPRTGVEETQYFGPGTRLLVL.

This chain joins TRBV4-3 and TRBJ2-6; TRBD1 is a possible D gene (5 bases). This CDR3 contains 16 residues. Deletions cut 1 base from V and 4 bases from J, with 11 bases between. Per the germline V gene, CDR1 is LGHNA and CDR2 is YSLEER. The CDR3 protein is CASSQGRGGGANVLTF. In DNA form, the CDR3 reads TGCGCCAGCAGCCAAGGTAGGGGCGGCGGGGCCAACGTCCTGACTTTC.

This clonotype was found a few times. The chain is built from TRBV4-2 and TRBJ1-2; no reliable D call. The CDR3 is 14 amino acids. Germline V gene lookup returns CDR1 LGHNA and CDR2 YNFKEQ. The V gene lost 4 bases and the J gene lost 4 bases, with 13 bases spanning the gap. The CDR3 nucleotides read TGTGCCAGCAGCCCTAGGGCCGGAGGCTATGGCTACACCTTC. Translated: CASSPRAGGYGYTF.

The chain couples TRBV20-1 to TRBJ2-5, with 11 bases fitting TRBD2. CDR3 length equals 16 residues. Germline lookup yields CDR1 DFQATT and CDR2 SNEGSKA (reference sequence). The junction had 7 bases not matched to a gene; V was cut back by 1 base and J by 3 bases. Here the CDR3 DNA reads TGCAGTGCTAGAGGCCCGGGACTAGCGGATGAAGAGACCCAGTACTTC. Translated, it gives CSARGPGLADEETQYF.

This clonotype showed up just a few times. The CDR3 region is CATSGPPAYYNEQFF. In DNA, the CDR3 is TGTGCCACCAGTGGGCCCCCTGCCTACTACAATGAGCAGTTCTTC. This chain uses TRBV24-1 with TRBJ2-1; D is undetermined. The germline gives CDR1 KGHDR, CDR2 SFDVKD. This CDR3 is 15 amino acids long. The V end was cut by 5 bases, the J end by 3 bases, with 13 bases between.

The rearrangement joins TRBV7-2 to TRBJ1-2; D is perhaps TRBD1 (6 bases). Germline CDR1 and CDR2: SGHTA and FQGNSA. V was shortened by 7 bases and J by 4 bases, with 13 bases between the two germline ends. The CDR3 extends over 13 amino acids. CDR3 sequence: CASKLGGAYGYTF. CDR3 nucleotide sequence: TGTGCCAGCAAACTAGGGGGGGCCTATGGCTACACCTTC.

V usage is TRBV28 and J usage is TRBJ1-2, with 8 bases that match TRBD1. This CDR3 has 15 amino acids. The germline V gene has CDR1 MDHEN and CDR2 SYDVKM. The J segment lost 3 bases and the V segment lost 5 bases, leaving 8 bases of the junction unmatched. The chain's CDR3 is CASSLPLDRDYGYTF. DNA for the CDR3: TGTGCCAGCAGTCTGCCCCTGGACAGGGACTATGGCTACACCTTC.

This clonotype was observed a handful of times. The chain employs TRBV7-2 and TRBJ2-1; D possibly uses TRBD1 or TRBD2 (6 bases each). V was cut by 5 bases and J by 9 bases, with 17 bases left in between. Per germline, CDR1 SGHTA and CDR2 FQGNSA. This CDR3 is built from 14 residues. The CDR3 protein is CASSPRSGAGEQFF. The CDR3 bases are TGTGCCAGCAGCCCCAGGTCGGGGGCCGGTGAGCAGTTCTTC.

The chain combines TRBV11-1 with TRBJ2-6; D possibly matches TRBD1 or TRBD2 (5 bases each). CDR1 is SGHAT and CDR2 is FQDESV in the germline V gene (reference sequence). V lost 1 base to trimming and J lost 1 base, with 14 bases between them. The CDR3 totals 18 residues. The CDR3 here is CASSLVAGRTSGANVLTF. The DNA of the CDR3 is TGTGCCAGCAGCTTAGTAGCAGGGAGAACTTCTGGGGCCAACGTCCTGACTTTC.

This clonotype was picked up one time. The CDR3 is CASSVLGQGVGYTF. The CDR3 DNA follows: TGCGCCAGCAGCGTCCTTGGACAGGGGGTTGGCTACACCTTC. The rearrangement joins TRBV5-1 to TRBJ1-2; 10 positions match TRBD1. The CDR3 runs to 14 residues. Germline CDR1 SGHRS, CDR2 YFSETQ. The junction had 7 bases not matched to a gene; V was cut back by 4 bases and J by 7 bases.

The genes are TRBV4-1 and TRBJ2-1; no firm D call. The V end lost 0 bases, the J end lost 2 bases, and 14 bases lay between the germline ends. The germline V gene encodes CDR1 MGHRA and CDR2 YSYEKL. This CDR3 is built from 17 residues. The CDR3 loop is CASSQELAANPYNEQFF. CDR3 nucleotide sequence: TGCGCCAGCAGCCAAGAGTTGGCGGCGAACCCCTACAATGAGCAGTTCTTC.

The chain carries TRBV10-3 and TRBJ2-1; 13 bases are shared with TRBD2. V trimming: 3 bases; J trimming: 7 bases; junction bases outside the gene matches: 3. The CDR3 contains 15 residues. Germline V lookup: CDR1 ENHRY, CDR2 SYGVKD. CDR3 protein: CAISELAGGRNEQFF. The CDR3 coding sequence is TGTGCCATCAGTGAACTAGCGGGGGGGCGGAATGAGCAGTTCTTC.

The V call is TRBV6-2 or TRBV6-3, the J call TRBJ1-5; D unresolved. The CDR3 spans 13 residues. CDR1 and CDR2 from the germline V gene are MNHEY and SVGEGT. V was trimmed by 1 base and J by 6 bases, leaving 7 bases between them. CDR3 sequence (DNA): TGTGCCAGCAGTTACTATCCGGGTCAGCCCCAGCATTTT. Protein: CASSYYPGQPQHF.

This clonotype occurred a few times. V usage is TRBV29-1 and J usage is TRBJ2-5, with TRBD1 identical over 9 bases. The junction had 4 bases not matched to a gene; V was cut back by 5 bases and J by 3 bases. This CDR3 spans 13 amino acids. CDR1 and CDR2 (germline): SQVTM, ANQGSEA. For the CDR3, the DNA is TGCAGCGTTAAAAGGGACAGGGAAGAGACCCAGTACTTC. This codes for CSVKRDREETQYF. Using reference TRBV29-1 and TRBJ2-5 for the parts outside the CDR3, the full variable domain is SAVISQKPSRDICQRGTSLTIQCQVDSQVTMMFWYRQQPGQSLTLIATANQGSEATYESGFVIDKFPISRPNLTFSTLTVSNMSPEDSSIYLCSVKRDREETQYFGPGTRLLVL.

A few counts support this clonotype. CDR3 DNA sequence: TGTGCCAGCATTGGACGGTATAATTCACCCCTCCACTTT. Protein product: CASIGRYNSPLHF. The chain links TRBV2 to TRBJ1-6; D gene ambiguous. The V and J ends lost 7 bases and 4 bases respectively, with 8 bases between them. This CDR3 region has 13 residues. CDR1 SNHLY and CDR2 FYNNEI come from the germline V gene.

The CDR3 DNA sequence: TGTGCCAGCAGCTTGCCCCGGGGACCGCGAGATCACACCTTC. Translated: CASSLPRGPRDHTF. The chain combines TRBV28 with TRBJ1-2, with D perhaps matching TRBD1 (5 bases). The CDR3 runs to 14 residues. CDR1 and CDR2 from the germline V gene are MDHEN and SYDVKM. V was shortened by 6 bases and J by 12 bases, with 23 bases between the two germline ends.

CDR3 amino acids: CASSILAVEQYF. For the CDR3, the DNA is TGTGCCAGCAGCATACTAGCGGTCGAGCAGTACTTC. This rearrangement joins TRBV14 to TRBJ2-5, with 8 bases aligning to TRBD2. The J call is uncertain, as TRBJ2-7 better fits the DNA end. The germline V gene encodes CDR1 SGHDN and CDR2 FVKESK. The CDR3 is 12 residues long.

The chain recombines TRBV5-6 with TRBJ1-1, with D perhaps TRBD1 (6 bases). The CDR3 has 14 residues. Germline assignment: CDR1 SGHDT and CDR2 YYEEEE. V was trimmed by 3 bases and J by 2 bases, leaving 11 bases between them. The CDR3 is CASSWGHTNTEAFF. The CDR3 DNA sequence: TGTGCCAGCAGCTGGGGACACACTAACACTGAAGCTTTCTTT.

The V call is TRBV4-1, the J call TRBJ2-3; TRBD2 is a possible D gene (6 bases). Germline V gene lookup returns CDR1 MGHRA and CDR2 YSYEKL. CDR3 size: 14 residues. Trimming pared 4 bases from V and 6 bases from J, leaving 14 bases between. CDR3 nucleotide sequence: TGCGCCAGCAGCCGAGGGACGGGAGTGGATACGCAGTATTTT. Translation gives CASSRGTGVDTQYF.

The rearrangement uses TRBV6-5 and TRBJ2-5; 7 bases match TRBD2. This CDR3 spans 16 amino acids. Germline CDR1 is MNHEY and CDR2 is SVGAGI. The V gene end was trimmed by 2 bases and the J gene end by 10 bases; junction bases not matched to a gene: 16. This chain's CDR3 is CASSYLGSGDRRFQYF. The CDR3 nucleotides read TGTGCCAGCAGTTACCTAGGGAGCGGGGACCGGCGATTCCAGTACTTC.

There are a few counts of this clonotype. The rearrangement joins TRBV7-2 to TRBJ2-5; tentatively, D is TRBD2 (7 bases). The CDR3 is 15 amino acids. Per germline, CDR1 SGHTA and CDR2 FQGNSA. Between the trimmed V and J ends, which lost 0 bases and 5 bases, there was a span of 13 bases. CDR3 in amino acids: CASSLAGGARETQYF. CDR3 sequence (DNA): TGTGCCAGCAGCTTAGCTGGGGGGGCGAGGGAGACCCAGTACTTC.

This clonotype appeared a few times. This sequence joins TRBV29-1 and TRBJ2-3, with D possibly TRBD2 on 5 matching bases. Trimming shortened V by 4 bases and J by 3 bases, and 23 bases separated the two germline ends. CDR3 length equals 17 residues. CDR1 and CDR2 from the germline V gene are SQVTM and ANQGSEA. The CDR3: CSVGGILLAVLTDTQYF. CDR3 DNA: TGCAGCGTTGGAGGGATTTTACTCGCCGTACTGACAGATACGCAGTATTTT.

The V gene is TRBV11-1, the J gene TRBJ1-1, with 7 positions matching TRBD1. Per germline, CDR1 SGHAT and CDR2 FQDESV (reference sequence). This CDR3 comprises 11 residues. V lost 5 bases to trimming and J lost 10 bases; unmatched junction nucleotides: 4. The DNA for the CDR3 is TGTGCCAGCAGCCCCTCAGGGGGAGCTTTCTTT. The encoded protein is CASSPSGGAFF.

Note on this clonotype: The junction does not match germline at one end; this may be a read error. This chain joins TRBV7-7 and TRBJ2-2; 7 nucleotides line up with TRBD1. This CDR3 region has 20 residues. CDR1 and CDR2 (germline): SSHAT, FNYEAQ (reference sequence). The CDR3 reads CASSRNFVSPGTDNTGELFF. CDR3 coding DNA: TGTGCTAGCAGCCGAAACTTCGTATCTCCCGGGACAGATAACACCGGGGAGCTGTTTTTT.